This T cell receptor beta chain was sequenced for a study of identical twins. This CDR3 spans 16 amino acids. Germline CDR1 is SGHTA and CDR2 is FQGNSA. Unmatched junction bases numbered 8, after V lost 5 bases and J lost 5 bases. Each donor (without exception) was a healthy Caucasian. About this clonotype itself: As yet, its antigen is unknown.

Each cDNA held unique molecular identifiers, and template switching gave it a universal primer site. TCRdb passed the 5' RACE reads through MiXCR, listing each CDR3 protein once. The sample has 450,000 to 650,000 distinct CDR3 sequences; approximately 10% are singletons. Study observations and caveats: Cord blood beta clonotypes present at high abundance carried fewer insertions; no such pattern appeared in memory repertoires. It was possible that invariant MAIT and iNKT cells partly confounded the zero-insertion analyses.

The data also belong to a second study, concerning yellow fever vaccine responses in identical twins.

This sequence joins TRBV7-2 and TRBJ2-5, with TRBD2 matching over 13 bases. The receptor's source is a young woman in good health. Sequences were obtained from PBMCs. The CDR3 DNA sequence: TGTGCCAGCAGCCTAAGCCGGACTAGCGGGAGCGAGACCCAGTACTTC. Protein: CASSLSRTSGSETQYF. Using reference TRBV7-2 and TRBJ2-5 for the parts outside the CDR3, the full variable domain is GAGVSQSPSNKVTEKGKDVELRCDPISGHTALYWYRQSLGQGLEFLIYFQGNSAPDKSGLPSDRFSAERTGGSVSTLTIQRTQQEDSAVYLCASSLSRTSGSETQYFGPGTRLLVL.